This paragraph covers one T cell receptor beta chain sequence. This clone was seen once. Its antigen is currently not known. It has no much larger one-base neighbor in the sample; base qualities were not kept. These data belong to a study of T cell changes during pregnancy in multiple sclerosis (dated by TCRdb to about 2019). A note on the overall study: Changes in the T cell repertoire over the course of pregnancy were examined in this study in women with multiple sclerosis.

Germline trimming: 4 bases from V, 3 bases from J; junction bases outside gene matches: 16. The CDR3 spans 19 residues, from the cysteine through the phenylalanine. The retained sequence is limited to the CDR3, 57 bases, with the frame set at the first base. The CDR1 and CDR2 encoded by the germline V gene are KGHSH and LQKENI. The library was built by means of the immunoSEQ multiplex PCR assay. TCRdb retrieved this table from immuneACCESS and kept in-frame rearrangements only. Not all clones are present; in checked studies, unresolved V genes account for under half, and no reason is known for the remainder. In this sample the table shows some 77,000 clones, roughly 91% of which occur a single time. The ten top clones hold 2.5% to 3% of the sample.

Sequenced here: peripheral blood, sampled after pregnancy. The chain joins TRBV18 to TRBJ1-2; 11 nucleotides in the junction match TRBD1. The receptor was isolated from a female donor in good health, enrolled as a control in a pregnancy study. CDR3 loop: CASSLLTEDRGRLDYGYTF. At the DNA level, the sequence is TGTGCCAGCTCACTACTCACCGAGGACAGGGGGCGCTTGGACTATGGCTACACCTTC.